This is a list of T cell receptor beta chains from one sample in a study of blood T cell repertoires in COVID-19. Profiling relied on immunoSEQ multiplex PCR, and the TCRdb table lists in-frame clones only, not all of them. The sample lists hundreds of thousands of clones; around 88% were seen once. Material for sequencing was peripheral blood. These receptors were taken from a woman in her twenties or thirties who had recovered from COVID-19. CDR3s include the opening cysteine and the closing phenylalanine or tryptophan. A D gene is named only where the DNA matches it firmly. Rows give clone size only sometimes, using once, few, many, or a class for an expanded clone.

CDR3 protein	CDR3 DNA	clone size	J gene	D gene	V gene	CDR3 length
CASSPPGQGRYGYTF	TGTGCCAGCAGTCCTCCGGGACAGGGGCGATATGGCTACACCTTC	NA	TRBJ1-2	TRBD1	TRBV28	15
CASSQRPQGGETQYF	TGCGCCAGCAGCCAAAGACCCCAGGGAGGGGAGACCCAGTACTTC	NA	TRBJ2-5	TRBD2	TRBV4-3	15
CASSFWTGGNTGELFF	TGTGCCAGCAGTTTCTGGACAGGGGGGAACACCGGGGAGCTGTTTTTT	few	TRBJ2-2	TRBD1	TRBV27	16
CASNQAGGRADNEQFF	TGTGCCAGCAATCAAGCAGGGGGTCGGGCCGACAATGAGCAGTTCTTC	NA	TRBJ2-1	TRBD1	TRBV7-8	16
CASRGQELTEAFF	TGTGCCAGCAGGGGACAGGAATTAACTGAAGCTTTCTTT	NA	TRBJ1-1	TRBD1	TRBV2	13
CASSIRDSRKDQPQHF	TGTGCCAGTAGTATCCGGGACAGTAGGAAAGATCAGCCCCAGCATTTT	NA	TRBJ1-5	TRBD1	TRBV19	16
CASSLVSGTEQYF	TGTGCCAGCAGTTTAGTATCGGGTACCGAGCAGTACTTC	NA	TRBJ2-7	NA	TRBV12-3/TRBV12-4	13
CASSAGQGAYSPLHF	TGTGCCAGTAGTGCGGGGCAGGGGGCTTATTCACCCCTCCACTTT	once	TRBJ1-6	TRBD1	TRBV19	15
CASSSSSVRNEQFF	TGCGCCAGCAGCTCTTCTAGCGTGCGCAATGAGCAGTTCTTC	NA	TRBJ2-1	NA	TRBV5-1	14
CASSLGENNEQFF	TGTGCCAGCAGCTTAGGAGAAAACAATGAGCAGTTCTTC	NA	TRBJ2-1	NA	TRBV7-3	13
CASSPWTGAGELFF	TGTGCCAGCAGTCCCTGGACAGGGGCCGGGGAGCTGTTTTTT	NA	TRBJ2-2	TRBD1	TRBV6-5	14
CASSPRGIGTEAFF	TGTGCCAGCAGTCCAAGGGGTATTGGCACTGAAGCTTTCTTT	NA	TRBJ1-1	NA	TRBV6-5	14
CASSQVQGVGGYTF	TGTGCCAGCAGCCAAGTTCAGGGGGTGGGTGGCTACACCTTC	NA	TRBJ1-2	TRBD1	TRBV3-1/TRBV3-2	14
CASSLALPGFNQPQHF	TGTGCCAGCAGCTTAGCGCTCCCAGGGTTTAATCAGCCCCAGCATTTT	few	TRBJ1-5	NA	TRBV7-9	16
CASSYSLLAEVTDTQYF	TGTGCCAGCAGTTACTCGCTACTAGCGGAGGTGACAGATACGCAGTATTTT	NA	TRBJ2-3	TRBD2	TRBV6-2/TRBV6-3	17
CASSPGGGETQYF	TGTGCCAGCAGCCCGGGGGGTGGAGAGACCCAGTACTTC	NA	TRBJ2-5	TRBD2	TRBV9	13
CASRWEGSNQPQHF	TGTGCCAGTAGGTGGGAGGGGAGCAATCAGCCCCAGCATTTT	NA	TRBJ1-5	NA	TRBV19	14
CASNRGGTGTEAFF	TGTGCCAGCAACCGGGGGGGGACGGGCACTGAAGCTTTCTTT	NA	TRBJ1-1	NA	TRBV6-5	14
CASSEDRSSYEQYF	TGTGCCAGCAGTGAGGACAGGAGCTCCTACGAGCAGTACTTC	NA	TRBJ2-7	TRBD1	TRBV6-1	14
CASSSQYSGANVLTF	TGTGCCAGCAGCTCTCAGTACTCTGGGGCCAACGTCCTGACTTTC	NA	TRBJ2-6	NA	TRBV7-3	15
CASSLKLAASYNEQFF	TGTGCCAGCAGCCTTAAACTAGCCGCGTCCTACAATGAGCAGTTCTTC	NA	TRBJ2-1	NA	TRBV6-4	16
CASSSGSGNEQFF	TGCGCCAGCAGCTCCGGGTCGGGCAATGAGCAGTTCTTC	NA	TRBJ2-1	NA	TRBV5-1	13
CASSLGPLAGAINEQFF	TGTGCCAGCAGCTTAGGTCCACTAGCGGGGGCGATCAATGAGCAGTTCTTC	NA	TRBJ2-1	TRBD2	TRBV7-2	17
CASSYVPEGTEAFF	TGTGCCAGCTCTTATGTACCCGAGGGCACTGAAGCTTTCTTT	NA	TRBJ1-1	NA	TRBV19	14
CASSLGGSEYSNQPQHF	TGCGCCAGCAGCTTGGGGGGCAGTGAATATAGCAATCAGCCCCAGCATTTT	NA	TRBJ1-5	NA	TRBV5-1	17
CASSVPGQGALDGNTIYF	TGTGCCAGCAGCGTACCGGGACAGGGGGCCTTGGATGGAAACACCATATATTTT	once	TRBJ1-3	TRBD1	TRBV9	18
CASSQLGGGETQYF	TGTGCCAGCAGCCAATTAGGCGGGGGGGAGACCCAGTACTTC	NA	TRBJ2-5	TRBD2	TRBV14	14
CASSFYRGIEQYF	TGTGCCAGCAGTTTTTACAGGGGGATTGAGCAGTACTTC	NA	TRBJ2-7	TRBD1	TRBV27	13
CASSSSGIGYTEAFF	TGTGCCAGCAGCAGCTCGGGGATTGGGTACACTGAAGCTTTCTTT	NA	TRBJ1-1	NA	TRBV7-2	15
CASSSPGTVRYNEQFF	TGTGCCAGCAGTTCCCCGGGGACAGTTCGCTACAATGAGCAGTTCTTC	NA	TRBJ2-1	TRBD1	TRBV28	16
CASLPNLRSLKNTGELFF	TGTGCCAGCCTCCCGAACTTGAGGAGTCTGAAGAACACCGGGGAGCTGTTTTTT	NA	TRBJ2-2	NA	TRBV11-2	18
CASSLVTGGRSGNTIYF	TGCGCCAGCAGCTTGGTGACAGGAGGCCGATCTGGAAACACCATATATTTT	NA	TRBJ1-3	NA	TRBV5-1	17
CASDVGETYGYTF	TGTGCCAGCGACGTTGGGGAGACCTATGGCTACACCTTC	NA	TRBJ1-2	NA	TRBV27	13
CASSSARVGEQYF	TGTGCCAGCAGCTCGGCCCGGGTGGGCGAGCAGTACTTC	NA	TRBJ2-7	NA	TRBV7-2	13
CASGDRVYEQYF	TGTGCCAGCGGGGACAGGGTGTACGAGCAGTACTTC	once	TRBJ2-7	TRBD1	TRBV2	12
CASSHRTGLNTIYF	TGCGCCAGCAGTCACCGGACAGGGTTGAACACCATATATTTT	NA	TRBJ1-3	TRBD1	TRBV23-1	14
CASLGQVYGYTF	TGTGCCAGCTTGGGACAGGTCTATGGCTACACCTTC	NA	TRBJ1-2	TRBD1	TRBV2	12
CASSQEGGITGELFF	TGTGCCAGCAGCCAAGAGGGGGGGATCACCGGGGAGCTGTTTTTT	NA	TRBJ2-2	TRBD2	TRBV3-1/TRBV3-2	15
CASSLTLSRSYGYTF	TGTGCCAGCAGCTTAACCCTATCTCGGAGCTATGGCTACACCTTC	few	TRBJ1-2	NA	TRBV7-3	15
CASRLIRENQPQHF	TGTGCAAGTCGCTTGATCAGGGAAAATCAGCCCCAGCATTTT	many	TRBJ1-5	NA	TRBV12-2	14